Shown below are 20 T cell receptor beta chains from a single sample sequenced in a study of regulatory T cells in long-lasting Graves disease. Time point described: persistent/refractory GD, antithyroid drugs over 5 years with positive TRAb. Scientists built the TCR library using RNA that was extracted from PBMCs. Arm-PCR of CDR3 regions and iRepertoire HTBI primers were used to build TCR beta libraries. TCRdb used MiXCR to reprocess the multiplex PCR reads, holding one entry per CDR3 protein. Of roughly 400,000 distinct CDR3 sequences in the sample, 21% were seen once. The material was peripheral blood mononuclear cells (PBMCs), obtained when the disease was refractory, from a patient treated with antithyroid drugs. These TCRs come from a female donor with Graves disease.

The rearrangement joins TRBV5-4 to TRBJ2-7, with TRBD2 matching 10 bases. CDR3 length equals 15 residues. Germline CDR1 and CDR2: SGHNT and YYREEE (reference sequence). The V segment lost 0 bases and the J segment 2 bases; nucleotides outside the gene matches: 2. CDR3 amino acids: CASSLEREGPYEQYF. The CDR3 DNA follows: TGTGCCAGCAGCTTGGAGCGGGAGGGCCCCTACGAGCAGTACTTC.

This clonotype showed up many times. The rearrangement joins TRBV11-2 to TRBJ2-4; a weak D match, TRBD1 (5 bases). Germline assignment: CDR1 SGHAT and CDR2 FQNNGV. This CDR3 region has 17 residues. Trimming left V 3 bases short and J 2 bases short, with 17 bases between. The DNA for the CDR3 is TGTGCCAGCAGCTTCCCCACAGGAGCTAGTTCCAAAAACATTCAGTACTTC. Amino acid sequence: CASSFPTGASSKNIQYF.

Many counts were recorded for this clonotype. The genes are TRBV27 and TRBJ1-4, with D possibly TRBD1 on 5 matching bases. Per the germline V gene, CDR1 is MNHEY and CDR2 is SMNVEV (reference sequence). The CDR3 loop spans 13 amino acids. Trimming cost V 6 bases and J 6 bases, with 11 bases left between them. Here the CDR3 reads CASSPWGYEKLFF. The CDR3 DNA follows: TGTGCCAGCAGCCCGTGGGGGTATGAAAAACTGTTTTTT. The whole variable domain, remainder taken from reference TRBV27 and TRBJ1-4, is EAQVTQNPRYLITVTGKKLTVTCSQNMNHEYMSWYRQDPGLGLRQIYYSMNVEVTDKGDVPEGYKVSRKEKRNFPLILESPSPNQTSLYFCASSPWGYEKLFFGSGTQLSVL.

This clonotype showed up many times. This chain connects TRBV6-2 or TRBV6-3 to TRBJ2-3; no clear D. Per germline, CDR1 MNHEY and CDR2 SVGEGT. Trimming stripped 11 bases from V and 0 bases from J, with 9 bases between. This CDR3 region has 12 residues. The CDR3 protein is CALRTSTDTQYF. The CDR3 region has the DNA TGTGCCCTCAGGACGAGCACAGATACGCAGTATTTT.

This clonotype was picked up many times. The chain links TRBV6-1 to TRBJ2-7, with 7 bases aligning to TRBD2. CDR3 size: 12 residues. Trimming cost V 6 bases and J 4 bases; bases outside gene matches: 3. Per germline, CDR1 MNHNS and CDR2 SASEGT. In DNA form, the CDR3 reads TGTGCCAGCAGACCCGGGGGGTACGAGCAGTACTTC. Translation: CASRPGGYEQYF.

Note on this clonotype: An end of the junction differs from the germline gene, which may be a read error. The rearrangement uses TRBV20-1 and TRBJ1-1; 9 bases are shared with TRBD1. The CDR3 sequence is 14 residues long. Germline CDR1 is DFQATT and CDR2 is SNEGSKA (reference sequence). CDR3 sequence reads: CSVRPPGTGTEAFF. DNA of the CDR3: TGCAGTGTTAGACCCCCCGGGACAGGGACTGAAGCTTTCTTT.

The V gene is TRBV5-1, the J gene TRBJ2-5; TRBD1 agrees at 9 bases. V was pared by 4 bases and J by 5 bases, with 9 bases of the junction left unmatched. Germline lookup yields CDR1 SGHRS and CDR2 YFSETQ. CDR3 length: 15 amino acids. The CDR3 nucleotides read TGCGCCAGCAGCCCAGGGACAGGGAGTCCGGAGACCCAGTACTTC. Translated, it gives CASSPGTGSPETQYF.

This chain joins TRBV9 and TRBJ2-5; possible D gene TRBD1, 6 bases. CDR1 and CDR2 (germline): SGDLS, YYNGEE. The V gene lost 3 bases and the J gene lost 9 bases, with 15 bases spanning the gap. The CDR3 runs to 13 residues. This CDR3 is CASSDQDSAPQYF. In nucleotides, the CDR3 is TGTGCCAGCAGCGACCAGGACAGCGCGCCCCAGTACTTC.

The chain links TRBV6-1 to TRBJ2-7; 7 bases fit TRBD1. The ends lost 10 bases at V and 5 bases at J; junction bases unmatched: 11. The germline V gene encodes CDR1 MNHNS and CDR2 SASEGT. The CDR3 extends over 13 amino acids. CDR3 sequence: CATRPQGVNEQYF. Written as DNA, the CDR3 is TGTGCCACCCGACCCCAGGGGGTCAACGAGCAGTACTTC.

As regards this clonotype: A clone one base away is much larger, so this may be a read error. The chain uses TRBV28 and TRBJ2-6, with TRBD1 as a possible D gene (6 bases). The length of the CDR3 is 19 residues. Germline assignment: CDR1 MDHEN and CDR2 SYDVKM. V was trimmed by 7 bases and J by 2 bases, leaving 24 bases between them. The CDR3 DNA is TGTGCCAGCAACAAAATCCCGGGACAAGTTGGAGCTGGGGCCAACGTCCTGACTTTC. Protein sequence: CASNKIPGQVGAGANVLTF.

This clonotype appeared many times. The V call is TRBV7-8, the J call TRBJ1-5, with TRBD1 matching 7 bases. The ends lost 2 bases at V and 4 bases at J; junction bases unmatched: 11. The CDR3 length is 17 residues. Germline V gene sequence: CDR1 SGHVS, CDR2 FQNEAQ. CDR3 loop: CASSLRPGQPENQPQHF. The CDR3 DNA follows: TGTGCCAGCAGCTTAAGACCGGGACAGCCTGAGAATCAGCCCCAGCATTTT.

The V call is TRBV18, the J call TRBJ1-1; possible D gene TRBD1, 5 bases. The CDR3 contains 12 residues. Germline V gene sequence: CDR1 KGHSH, CDR2 LQKENI. V lost 3 bases and J 7 bases, leaving 9 bases between the germline ends. The CDR3 DNA follows: TGTGCCAGCTCACCTTCGGGGCATGAAGCTTTCTTT. Translated: CASSPSGHEAFF.

This clonotype was counted at least ten times. This chain joins TRBV28 and TRBJ2-7; 11 bases line up with TRBD2. Germline V gives CDR1 MDHEN, CDR2 SYDVKM. With 4 bases clipped from V and 4 bases from J, the junction kept 12 bases outside the gene matches. There are 17 residues in the CDR3. Written as DNA, the CDR3 is TGTGCCAGCAGTTCCTACCCGCTAGCGGGAGGACCATACGAGCAGTACTTC. It specifies CASSSYPLAGGPYEQYF.

V is TRBV29-1 and J is TRBJ2-7, with 7 bases that match TRBD2. With V trimmed by 0 bases and J by 7 bases, 15 bases remained unmatched. From germline, CDR1 is SQVTM and CDR2 ANQGSEA. CDR3 size: 16 residues. The CDR3 region has the DNA TGCAGCGTTGAAGATATTGCGGGGGAAAGGTTTGGGGAGCAGTACTTC. This encodes CSVEDIAGERFGEQYF.

The sample holds a few counts of this clonotype. The chain recombines TRBV9 with TRBJ2-5; 7 nucleotides agree with TRBD2. After removal of 0 bases from V and 5 bases from J, the junction contained 7 bases not matched to a gene. The CDR3 has 15 amino acids. The germline gives CDR1 SGDLS, CDR2 YYNGEE. The CDR3 sequence is CASSVAGGFGETQYF. CDR3 nucleotide sequence: TGTGCCAGCAGCGTAGCGGGGGGTTTTGGGGAGACCCAGTACTTC.

This clonotype was detected ten times or more. The chain has TRBV28 and TRBJ1-5; D uncertain. This CDR3 is built from 14 residues. The germline V gene has CDR1 MDHEN and CDR2 SYDVKM. V dropped 6 bases and J dropped 7 bases, with 16 bases sitting between them. In nucleotides, the CDR3 is TGTGCCAGCAGCCCGCCCCCGGTTGGGCAGCCCCAGCATTTT. The encoded protein is CASSPPPVGQPQHF.

The rearrangement uses TRBV6-2 or TRBV6-3 and TRBJ2-7; maybe TRBD1 (7 bases). Germline loops: CDR1 MNHEY, CDR2 SVGEGT. The CDR3 covers 16 residues. The V end lost 2 bases, the J end lost 6 bases, and 20 bases lay between the germline ends. The CDR3 bases are TGTGCCAGCAGTTACCGAGCAGGGGGGCCAATGATCGAGCAGTACTTC. It translates to CASSYRAGGPMIEQYF.

The chain has TRBV6-1 and TRBJ2-7, with TRBD2 identical over 14 bases. CDR3 size: 15 residues. CDR1 is MNHNS, CDR2 SASEGT, per germline. Losses at the gene ends were 6 bases for V and 5 bases for J; bases not matched to a gene: 6. In nucleotides, the CDR3 is TGTGCCAGCAGCCCGGGACTAGCGGGAGACGACGAGCAGTACTTC. Residues: CASSPGLAGDDEQYF.

Many counts were recorded for this clonotype. The chain is built from TRBV28 and TRBJ1-4, with 7 bases matching TRBD1. V was clipped by 4 bases and J by 7 bases; unmatched bases: 9. CDR1 and CDR2 (germline): MDHEN, SYDVKM. CDR3 length equals 15 residues. This CDR3 is CASSSSGTELEKLFF. The CDR3 DNA reads as TGTGCCAGCAGTTCCTCCGGGACAGAGCTTGAAAAACTGTTTTTT.

Points on this clonotype: This may be a read error: a much more frequent sequence differs by one nucleotide. The J gene is TRBJ2-4, the V gene TRBV6-2 or TRBV6-3; D gene uncertain. This CDR3 comprises 16 residues. Germline V lookup: CDR1 MNHEY, CDR2 SVGEGT. The CDR3 nucleotides are TGTGCCAGCAGTTTGCCCGGGCCCATGGCCAAAAACATTCGGTACTTC. Translating gives CASSLPGPMAKNIRYF.